This TCR beta chain was captured by sequencing in a study of T-cell reconstitution after alpha-beta-depleted transplantation in children (dated by TCRdb to 2016 to 2017). About the study as a whole: T-cell immune reconstitution after TCRalphabeta/CD19-depleted allogeneic hematopoietic cell transplantation in children was quantitatively tracked in the study by means of TCR repertoire profiling.

Concerning this clonotype itself: Its specific antigen is unknown. The sample holds no much larger clone one base away, and base qualities are not on file.

Receptor libraries were prepared by PCR. Reads for this sample came from an Illumina HiSeq 2500. To normalize quantification of the TCRbeta repertoire, the TCR libraries were built with molecular barcoding that relied on unique molecular identifiers. TCRdb reran the public reads through fastp at Q25 and MiXCR, keeping productive beta chains. Each entry is one CDR3 protein sequence, shown with its most common DNA and genes. This sample holds a few hundred thousand distinct CDR3 sequences; under 15% were observed only once. The ten top clones hold approximately 5.4% of the sample. This TCR came from a human donor who donated a stem cell graft to a child with combined immunodeficiency. The sample here was PBMCs from the stem cell graft donor, taken from the stem cell graft.

The CDR3 corresponds to CASSQDLNTPLYEQYF. The sequenced DNA is TGTGCCAGCAGCCAAGATCTGAACACCCCGCTCTACGAGCAGTACTTC. The sequence is built from TRBV14 and TRBJ2-7; no D segment can be confidently identified. Inclusive of the bounding cysteine and phenylalanine, the CDR3 is 16 residues long. The sequence is cut down to CDR3 DNA, 48 bases in frame from base 1. Deletion took 0 bases off V and 3 bases off J, with a span of 15 bases between the germline ends. The CDR1 and CDR2 encoded by the germline V gene are SGHDN and FVKESK.